This T cell receptor beta chain stems from a study of cytomegalovirus exposure and HLA in healthy donors. PCR was performed using 60 Vbeta and 13 Jbeta primers. Produced via immunoSEQ multiplex PCR; TCRdb's table is partial and in-frame only. The data show some 110,000 clones, about three quarters seen once. This clone was recorded only once. Losses at the gene ends were 5 bases for V and 0 bases for J; bases not matched to a gene: 3. Germline loops: CDR1 SGHTA, CDR2 FQGNSA. The length of the CDR3 is 15 residues. What was sequenced was PBMCs. The rearrangement links TRBV7-2 to TRBJ2-7, with 11 bases matching TRBD2. The sequence was collected from a man between 60 and 70 years old in good health and CMV-seropositive. CDR3 nucleotide sequence: TGTGCCAGCAGCCCTAGCGGGGGGCTCTCCTACGAGCAGTACTTC. The encoded protein is CASSPSGGLSYEQYF.